The clone carrying this T cell receptor beta chain appeared a single time. Its antigen is unknown. Germline and junction disagree at one end, which may indicate a read error. This sample was taken from a study of radiation and T cells in renal cell carcinoma. Points from the study as a whole: Without pretreatment biopsies, baseline tumor clonotype presence was undetermined.

The time point is: blood 2 weeks post-SBRT. Treatment specified: 15 Gy SBRT to primary tumor, nephrectomy 4 weeks later. The CDR3 consists of 11 residues. The germline V gene encodes CDR1 SGHDT and CDR2 YYEEEE. Libraries were prepared by immunoSEQ multiplex PCR; TCRdb keeps only in-frame clonotypes and omits some of them. The sample includes roughly 80,000 clones, about 86% of them seen just once. The J gene is TRBJ2-5, the V gene TRBV5-6; 8 nucleotides align to TRBD2. The receptor's source is a woman between 45 and 65 years old with renal cell carcinoma. This sample comprised blood, obtained from a patient whose treatment included radiotherapy and nephrectomy. The CDR3 sequence is CASSRSGVPNF. As DNA, the CDR3 is TGTGCCAGCAGCCGTAGCGGGGTCCCGAACTTC.